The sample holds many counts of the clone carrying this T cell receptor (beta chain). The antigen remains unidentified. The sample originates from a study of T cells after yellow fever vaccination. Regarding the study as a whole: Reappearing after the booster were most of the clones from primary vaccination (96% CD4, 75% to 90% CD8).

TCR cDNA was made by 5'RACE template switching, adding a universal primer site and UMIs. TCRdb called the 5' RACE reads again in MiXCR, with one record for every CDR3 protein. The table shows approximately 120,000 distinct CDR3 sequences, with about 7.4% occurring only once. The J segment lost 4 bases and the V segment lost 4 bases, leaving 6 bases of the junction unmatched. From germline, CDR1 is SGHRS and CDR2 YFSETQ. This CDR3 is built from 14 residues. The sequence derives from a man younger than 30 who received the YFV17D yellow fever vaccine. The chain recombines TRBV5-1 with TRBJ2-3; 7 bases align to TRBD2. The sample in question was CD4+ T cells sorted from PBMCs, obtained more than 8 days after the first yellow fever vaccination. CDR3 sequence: CASSTGGGSDTQYF. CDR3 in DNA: TGCGCCAGCAGCACAGGCGGGGGATCAGATACGCAGTATTTT.